The entry that follows covers one T cell receptor beta chain sequence. Its antigen is still unknown. Expressed TCRB transcripts were sequenced because the isolated RNA had all been reverse transcribed beforehand. Data came from immunoSEQ multiplex PCR; TCRdb stores just in-frame clones and leaves some out. The table records 300,000 to 450,000 clones, about 20% of them present only once. Trimming took off 2 bases at V and 4 bases at J, with 9 bases between the two ends. The CDR3 runs to 14 residues. Germline lookup yields CDR1 SGHRS and CDR2 YFSETQ. This sample is part of a study of beta chain features in type 1 diabetes. Study-wide results and limits: Healthy donors had naive, central memory and Treg TCRB repertoires that appeared less similar than those seen among patients. All four CD4+ subsets from Type 1 diabetes patients carried moderately but significantly shorter TCRB CDR3s.

Material for sequencing was naive CD4+ T cells from blood. The chain links TRBV5-1 to TRBJ2-2; D is possibly TRBD1 (5 bases). The TCR was taken from a woman younger than 35 in good health. As DNA, the CDR3 is TGCGCCAGCAGCTTCCAGGGTGTCACCGGGGAGCTGTTTTTT. This encodes CASSFQGVTGELFF.